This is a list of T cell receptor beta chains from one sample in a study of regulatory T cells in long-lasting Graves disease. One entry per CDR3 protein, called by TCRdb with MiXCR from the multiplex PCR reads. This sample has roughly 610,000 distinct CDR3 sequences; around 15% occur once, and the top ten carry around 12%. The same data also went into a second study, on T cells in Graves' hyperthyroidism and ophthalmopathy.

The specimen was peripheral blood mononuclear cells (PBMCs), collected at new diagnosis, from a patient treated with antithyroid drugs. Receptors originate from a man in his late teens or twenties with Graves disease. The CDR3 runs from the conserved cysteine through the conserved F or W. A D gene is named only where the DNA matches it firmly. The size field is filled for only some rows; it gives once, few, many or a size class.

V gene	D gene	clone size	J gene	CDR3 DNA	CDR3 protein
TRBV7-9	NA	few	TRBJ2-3	TGTGCCAGCAGCTTAGCCACTATTCACACAGATACGCAGTATTTT	CASSLATIHTDTQYF
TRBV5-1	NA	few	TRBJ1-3	TGCGCCAGCGGCGGTGGGAACTCTGGAAACACCATATATTTT	CASGGGNSGNTIYF
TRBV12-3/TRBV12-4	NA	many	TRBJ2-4	TGTGCCAGCAGCCGGGACTCAGCGATAGCCAAAAACATTCAGTACTTC	CASSRDSAIAKNIQYF
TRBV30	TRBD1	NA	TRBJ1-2	TGTGCCGGAAAGGGACAGTTAGCTAACTATGGCTACACCTTC	CAGKGQLANYGYTF
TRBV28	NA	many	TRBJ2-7	TGTGCCAGCACCCTGGTAGGACTCGAGGGCGAGCAGTACTTC	CASTLVGLEGEQYF
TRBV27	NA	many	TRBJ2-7	TGTGCCAGCAACCCGTTCTCCTCAAACGAGCAGTACTTC	CASNPFSSNEQYF
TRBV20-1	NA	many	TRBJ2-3	TGCAGTACGAAGGACTCTCGGGCGTCAGATACGCAGTATTTT	CSTKDSRASDTQYF
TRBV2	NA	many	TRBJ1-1	TGTGCCAGCAGAGCCGACCCTTTTCGCGAGTCGGACACTGAAGCTTTCTTT	CASRADPFRESDTEAFF
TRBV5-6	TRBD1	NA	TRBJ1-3	TGTGCCAGCACCCTACCCCGGGACAGGGGTTTGGGGGCCCCTGGAAACACCATATATTTT	CASTLPRDRGLGAPGNTIYF
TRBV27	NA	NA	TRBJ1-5	TGTGCCAGCAGCCCCTTGGACTCAAGTCAGCCCCAGCATTTT	CASSPLDSSQPQHF
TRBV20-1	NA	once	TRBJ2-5	TGCAGTGCCCCCCGACAGGCGCAAGAGACCCAGTACTTC	CSAPRQAQETQYF
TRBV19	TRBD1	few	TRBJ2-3	TGTGCCAGTAGTCCGGCTCCGGGACAGACTTCATATACGCAGTATTTT	CASSPAPGQTSYTQYF
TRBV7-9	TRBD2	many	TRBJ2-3	TGTGCCAGCAGCTTAACCACCGGGACTAGCGGTGACACAGATACGCAGTATTTT	CASSLTTGTSGDTDTQYF
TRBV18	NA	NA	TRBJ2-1	TGTGCCAGCTCACCGGAGGACGGGGGCTACAATGAGCAGTTCTTC	CASSPEDGGYNEQFF
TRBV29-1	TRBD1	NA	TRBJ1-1	TGCAGCGCCAAGGGGGCCGTAGCTGAAGCTTTCTTT	CSAKGAVAEAFF
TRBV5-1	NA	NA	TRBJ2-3	TGCGCCAGCAGCTACGCATCTAGCACAGATACGCAGTATTTT	CASSYASSTDTQYF
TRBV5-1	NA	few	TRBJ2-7	TGCGCCAGCAGCTTGGGGGCTAGAGAAGCTTACGAGCAGTACTTC	CASSLGAREAYEQYF
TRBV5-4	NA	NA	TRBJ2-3	TGTGCCAGCAGCTTGGCGGCGGCTAGCACAGATACGCAGTATTTT	CASSLAAASTDTQYF
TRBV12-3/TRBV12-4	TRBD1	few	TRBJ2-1	TGTGCCAGCAGTTTAACCGGACAGGGATACAATGAGCAGTTCTTC	CASSLTGQGYNEQFF
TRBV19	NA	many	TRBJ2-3	TGTGCCAGTTCAATGGGGCGGTATGTTGATACGCAGTATTTT	CASSMGRYVDTQYF
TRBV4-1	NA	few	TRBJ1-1	TGCGCCAGCAGCCAAGATCGGGGGACTGTAGCTTTCTTT	CASSQDRGTVAFF
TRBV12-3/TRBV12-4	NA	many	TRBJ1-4	TGTGCCAGCAGTTTTCGGGTGGTGGGTGAAAAACTGTTTTTT	CASSFRVVGEKLFF
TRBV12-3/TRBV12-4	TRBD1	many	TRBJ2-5	TGTGCCAGCAGTTTAGGGGCAGGGGGCAAAGAGACCCAGTACTTC	CASSLGAGGKETQYF
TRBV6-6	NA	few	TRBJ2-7	TGTGCCAGCAGTTACTCGATGTGGACTCCTGAAGCCTACGAGCAGTACTTC	CASSYSMWTPEAYEQYF
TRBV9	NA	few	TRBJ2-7	TGTGCCAGCAGCCCTTCAGACTTGAAACTTCGCGAGCAGTACTTC	CASSPSDLKLREQYF
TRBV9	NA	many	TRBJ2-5	TGTGCCAGCAGCCCGGGAGACACAGAGACCCAGTACTTC	CASSPGDTETQYF
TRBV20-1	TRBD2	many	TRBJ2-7	TGCAGTGCTAGGCCCCCGGGACTAGCGGGAAGGTTGGACGAGCAGTACTTC	CSARPPGLAGRLDEQYF
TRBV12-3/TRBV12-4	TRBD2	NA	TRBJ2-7	TGTGCCAACAGTTTGGGAGGGCAAGGCTCCTACGAGCAGTACTTC	CANSLGGQGSYEQYF
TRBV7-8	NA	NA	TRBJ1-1	TGTGCCAGCAGCTTACTTGTCCAGGGAAGGCGGCGGGTGACTGAAGCTTTCTTT	CASSLLVQGRRRVTEAFF
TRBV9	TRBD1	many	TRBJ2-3	TGTGCCAGCAGCGCCGTAGGGACAGGGGGCGCAGATACGCAGTATTTT	CASSAVGTGGADTQYF
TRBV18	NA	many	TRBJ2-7	TGTGCCAGCTCACCACGGACAACGGGTCGCTACGAGCAGTACTTC	CASSPRTTGRYEQYF
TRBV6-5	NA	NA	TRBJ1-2	TGTGCCAGCAGTTATGGGAGCTACACCTTC	CASSYGSYTF
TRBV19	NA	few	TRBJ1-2	TGTGCCAGTAGTGGGGCGGGGGCGCGAAACTATGGCTACACCTTC	CASSGAGARNYGYTF
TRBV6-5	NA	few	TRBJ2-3	TGTGCCAGCAGTTACTCTAACGGGTGGGGGTATTTT	CASSYSNGWGYF
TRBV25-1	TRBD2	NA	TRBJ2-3	TGTGCCAGCAGTGCTTGGCGGGAGGAAGCAGATACGCAGTATTTT	CASSAWREEADTQYF
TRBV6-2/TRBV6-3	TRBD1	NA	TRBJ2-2	TGTGCCAGCAGAGGGACAGGGGAATACACCAGGGAGCTGTTTTTT	CASRGTGEYTRELFF
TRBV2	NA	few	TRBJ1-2	TGTGCCAGCAGTGGGGACTTTAGCTACACCTTC	CASSGDFSYTF
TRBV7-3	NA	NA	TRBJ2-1	TGTGCCAGCAGCTGGGGGCTGGCGGGAGAGAATGATGAGCAGTTCTTC	CASSWGLAGENDEQFF
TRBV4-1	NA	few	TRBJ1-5	TGCGCCAGCAGCCGAGCAGCTTTCCAGCCCCAGCATTTT	CASSRAAFQPQHF
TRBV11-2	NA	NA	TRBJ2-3	TGTGCCAGCAGCTCCGGGGACCCAGTAGCGTATTTT	CASSSGDPVAYF
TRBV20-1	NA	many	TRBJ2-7	TGCAGTGCTTCGACTTTAAGAACAGGTACCTACGAGCAGTACTTC	CSASTLRTGTYEQYF
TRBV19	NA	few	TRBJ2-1	TGTGCCAGTAGTATAAAGGACTACAATGAGCAGTTCTTC	CASSIKDYNEQFF
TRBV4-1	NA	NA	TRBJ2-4	TGCGCCAGCAGCCAAGCGGGGGACCTAGCCAAAAACATTCAGTACTTC	CASSQAGDLAKNIQYF
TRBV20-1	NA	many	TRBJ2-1	TGCAGTGCTAGGGAGGGCTTTAGATCCTACAATGAGCAGTTCTTC	CSAREGFRSYNEQFF
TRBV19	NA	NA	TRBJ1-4	TGTGCCAGTAGTCCCCGCAGCGGGGGTGAGAAGGAAAAACTGTTTTTT	CASSPRSGGEKEKLFF
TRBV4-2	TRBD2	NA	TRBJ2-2	TGTGCCAGCAGCCTAACTCTCGCGGGGGGTGGTGGGGAGCTGTTTTTT	CASSLTLAGGGGELFF
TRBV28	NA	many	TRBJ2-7	TGTGCCAGCAGTTTCCGTGGGAGCCTAGGAGAGCAGTACTTC	CASSFRGSLGEQYF
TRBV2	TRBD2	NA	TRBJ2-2	TGCGCCAGCAGCCTCGGGACGCTAGCGGGAGTCCCCGGGGAGCTGTTTTTT	CASSLGTLAGVPGELFF
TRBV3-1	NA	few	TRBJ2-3	TGTGCCAGCAGAAGAGGCGGCTACACGACAGATACGCAGTATTTT	CASRRGGYTTDTQYF
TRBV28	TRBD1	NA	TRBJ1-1	TGTGCCAGCAGTTTCCGGGACAGGCCGTACACTGAAGCTTTCTTT	CASSFRDRPYTEAFF
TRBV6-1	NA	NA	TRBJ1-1	TGTGCCAGCAGGACTGCGGGGGGGGTTCACACTGAAGCTTTCTTT	CASRTAGGVHTEAFF
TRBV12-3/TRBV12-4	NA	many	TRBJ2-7	TGTGCCAGCAGTCCCAATAGGGGCGGGACCGCCTCCTACGAGCAGTACTTC	CASSPNRGGTASYEQYF
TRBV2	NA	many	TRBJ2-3	TGTGCCAGCGCCCGGGAAGGAGTCAAATCAGATACGCAGTATTTT	CASAREGVKSDTQYF
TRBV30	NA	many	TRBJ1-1	TGTGCCTGGACCCGCGGCTTAGACTTTGGGAACCCTGAAGCTTTCTTT	CAWTRGLDFGNPEAFF